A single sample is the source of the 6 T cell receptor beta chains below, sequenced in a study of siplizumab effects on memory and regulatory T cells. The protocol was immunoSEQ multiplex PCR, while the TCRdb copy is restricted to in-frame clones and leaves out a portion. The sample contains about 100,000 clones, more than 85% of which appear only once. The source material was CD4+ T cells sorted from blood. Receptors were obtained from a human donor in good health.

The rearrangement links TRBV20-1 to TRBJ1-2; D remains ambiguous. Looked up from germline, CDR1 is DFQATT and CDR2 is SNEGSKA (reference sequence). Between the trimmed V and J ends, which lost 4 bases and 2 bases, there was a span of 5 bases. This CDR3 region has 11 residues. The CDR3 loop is CSATRNYGYTF. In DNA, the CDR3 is TGCAGTGCTACCCGGAACTATGGCTACACCTTC.

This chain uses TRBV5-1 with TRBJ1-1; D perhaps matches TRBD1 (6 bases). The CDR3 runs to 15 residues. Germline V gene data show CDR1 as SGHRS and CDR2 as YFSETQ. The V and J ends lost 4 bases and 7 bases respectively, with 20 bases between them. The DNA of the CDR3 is TGCGCCAGCAGCCTTAAACAGGGAGGTAGCGGTGAAGCTTTCTTT. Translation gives CASSLKQGGSGEAFF.

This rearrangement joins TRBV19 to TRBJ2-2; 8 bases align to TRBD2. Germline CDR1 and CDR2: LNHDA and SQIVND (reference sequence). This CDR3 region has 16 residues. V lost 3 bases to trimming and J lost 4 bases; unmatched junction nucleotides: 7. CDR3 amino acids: CASSIPAGGGTGELFF. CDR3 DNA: TGTGCCAGTAGTATCCCTGCGGGGGGAGGCACCGGGGAGCTGTTTTTT. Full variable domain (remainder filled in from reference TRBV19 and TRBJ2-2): DGGITQSPKYLFRKEGQNVTLSCEQNLNHDAMYWYRQDPGQGLRLIYYSQIVNDFQKGDIAEGYSVSREKKESFPLTVTSAQKNPTAFYLCASSIPAGGGTGELFFGEGSRLTVL.

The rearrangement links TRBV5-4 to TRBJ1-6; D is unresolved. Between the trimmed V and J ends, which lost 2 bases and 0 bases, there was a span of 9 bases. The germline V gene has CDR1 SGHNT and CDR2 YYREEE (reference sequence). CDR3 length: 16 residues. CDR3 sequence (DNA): TGTGCCAGCAGCTTTGGAGGGAGCTCCTATAATTCACCCCTCCACTTT. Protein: CASSFGGSSYNSPLHF.

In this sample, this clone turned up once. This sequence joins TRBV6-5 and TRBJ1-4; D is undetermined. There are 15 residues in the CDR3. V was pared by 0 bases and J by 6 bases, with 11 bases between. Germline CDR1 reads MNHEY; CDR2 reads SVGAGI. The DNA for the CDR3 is TGTGCCAGCAGTTACTCGAGAGGGAATTATGAAAAACTGTTTTTT. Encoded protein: CASSYSRGNYEKLFF.

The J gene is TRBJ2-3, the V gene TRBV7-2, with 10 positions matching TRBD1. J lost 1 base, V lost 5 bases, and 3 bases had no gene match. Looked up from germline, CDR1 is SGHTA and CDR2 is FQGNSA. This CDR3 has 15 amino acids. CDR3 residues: CASSLGQGRTDTQYF. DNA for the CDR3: TGTGCCAGCAGCCTGGGACAGGGGCGCACAGATACGCAGTATTTT.